A selection of T cell receptor beta chains follows, all from one sample in a study of T-cell reconstitution after alpha-beta-depleted transplantation in children. MiXCR, run by TCRdb on the PCR reads, gives a single entry per CDR3 protein. The data contain 250,000 or so distinct CDR3 sequences, 6.5% to 10% of them singletons. The specimen was PBMCs, mostly from graft donor cells, collected 180 days after TCRalphabeta/CD19-depleted stem cell transplant. The receptors shown here come from a male patient younger than 18 who had a stem cell transplant for acute lymphoblastic leukemia, so the T cells may come from the graft donor. The CDR3 runs from the conserved cysteine through the conserved F or W. A D gene is named only where the DNA matches it firmly. Size is omitted from some rows. Given values are once, few, many or a class for expanded clones.

-,TRBV5-1,TRBJ2-1,few,CASSLRDQYNEQFF,TGCGCCAGCAGCCTCCGGGACCAGTACAATGAGCAGTTCTTC
TRBD1,TRBV10-3,TRBJ2-1,many,CAISEWDRYNEQFF,TGTGCCATCAGTGAGTGGGACAGATACAATGAGCAGTTCTTC
TRBD1,TRBV29-1,TRBJ2-7,many,CSVIPPRTGTSYEQYF,TGCAGCGTCATACCTCCAAGGACAGGGACTTCCTACGAGCAGTACTTC
-,TRBV11-2,TRBJ2-7,-,CASSPAVGSSREQYF,TGTGCCAGCAGCCCGGCGGTGGGGTCCTCGCGGGAGCAGTACTTC
TRBD1,TRBV24-1,TRBJ1-5,many,CATGQGEQPQHF,TGTGCCACCGGTCAGGGGGAACAGCCCCAGCATTTT
-,TRBV7-9,TRBJ1-5,few,CASSLEGGGSQPQHF,TGTGCCAGCAGCTTAGAAGGGGGGGGGTCTCAGCCCCAGCATTTT
TRBD2,TRBV11-1,TRBJ2-1,many,CASSLFGRGLAGYNEQFF,TGTGCCAGCAGCTTGTTCGGAAGAGGACTAGCGGGATACAATGAGCAGTTCTTC
-,TRBV10-3,TRBJ2-7,many,CAISDPTGSYEQYF,TGTGCCATCAGCGATCCCACAGGTTCCTACGAGCAGTACTTC
TRBD1,TRBV5-1,TRBJ2-2,many,CASRLGQDNTGELFF,TGCGCCAGCAGGTTAGGACAGGACAACACCGGGGAGCTGTTTTTT
-,TRBV20-1,TRBJ2-4,many,CSPLSPSGIQYF,TGCAGCCCTCTATCGCCGTCAGGCATTCAGTACTTC
TRBD1,TRBV4-2,TRBJ1-5,few,CASSQSPPGQVNQPQHF,TGTGCCAGCAGCCAAAGTCCACCGGGACAGGTTAATCAGCCCCAGCATTTT
-,TRBV18,TRBJ1-1,few,CASSPGGRMGTEAFF,TGTGCCAGCTCACCAGGGGGCCGGATGGGGACTGAAGCTTTCTTT
-,TRBV29-1,TRBJ2-7,many,CSVGRSSYEQYF,TGCAGCGTGGGCAGGAGCTCCTACGAGCAGTACTTC
-,TRBV28,TRBJ1-5,many,CASSLFAQSQPQHF,TGTGCCAGCAGTTTATTCGCCCAAAGTCAGCCCCAGCATTTT
TRBD2,TRBV10-3,TRBJ2-5,many,CAISELGGGAQETQYF,TGTGCCATCAGTGAGTTGGGCGGGGGGGCCCAAGAGACCCAGTACTTC
-,TRBV19,TRBJ1-5,many,CASRAGIINQPQHF,TGTGCCAGTAGGGCAGGTATTATCAATCAGCCCCAGCATTTT
TRBD2,TRBV28,TRBJ2-2,many,CASTVAGEAGELFF,TGTGCCAGCACCGTAGCGGGAGAGGCCGGGGAGCTGTTTTTT